The subject of this entry is one T cell receptor (beta chain). This specimen comes from a study of Ad26.COV2.S vaccination and SARS-CoV-2 variants. Study details: This donor came from the COV1001 trial of Ad26.COV2.S. The authors gave Ad26.COV2.S intramuscularly, either once or twice 56 days apart.

The assay was immunoSEQ multiplex PCR, and TCRdb's table has in-frame clones only and misses some. This table has about 350,000 clones, about 86% appearing once. J gave up 0 bases and V 1 base, and 7 bases lay outside the gene matches. The CDR3 sequence is 17 residues long. The germline V gene encodes CDR1 SGHTA and CDR2 FQGNSA. Treatment given: 19 received Ad26.COV2.S at low or high dose, single or two shots; about five received placebo; per-sample allocation not given. After the first vaccine or placebo injection, samples were drawn on day 63. Based in Boston, the donor was an adult of 18-55 years. This receptor was identified in a person between 18 and 59 years old who received the Ad26.COV2.S COVID-19 vaccine or a placebo. The rearrangement links TRBV7-2 to TRBJ2-3, with 7 bases fitting TRBD1. The sequencing here drew on peripheral blood, taken in a trial of Ad26.COV2.S vaccine versus placebo. The CDR3 DNA reads TGTGCCAGCAGCTTAGGGTTGACAGGGCCTAGCACAGATACGCAGTATTTT. This gives the protein CASSLGLTGPSTDTQYF.